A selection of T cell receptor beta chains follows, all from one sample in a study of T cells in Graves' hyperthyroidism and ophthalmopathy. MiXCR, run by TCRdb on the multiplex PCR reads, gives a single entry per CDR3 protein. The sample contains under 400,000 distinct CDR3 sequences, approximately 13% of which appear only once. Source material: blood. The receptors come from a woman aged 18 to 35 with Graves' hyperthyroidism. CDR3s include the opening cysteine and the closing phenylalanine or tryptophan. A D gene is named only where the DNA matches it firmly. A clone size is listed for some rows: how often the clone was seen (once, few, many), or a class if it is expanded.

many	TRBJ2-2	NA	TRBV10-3	TGTGCCATCAGTGCAAGGACTGGTAACACCGGGGAGCTGTTTTTT	CAISARTGNTGELFF
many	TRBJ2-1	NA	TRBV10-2	TGCGCCAGCATTGCAAGAAGAGGGAGCAATGAGCAGTTCTTC	CASIARRGSNEQFF
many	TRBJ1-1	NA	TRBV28	TGTGCCAGCAGTTCCCCGGGGGGGCCGAACACTGAAGCTTTCTTT	CASSSPGGPNTEAFF
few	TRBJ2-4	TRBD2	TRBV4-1	TGCGCCAGCAGCCAAGGAGCGCGAGCGGGAGGGAAAAACATTCAGTACTTC	CASSQGARAGGKNIQYF
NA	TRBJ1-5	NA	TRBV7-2	TGTGCCAGCAGTCGACAAGTAGGGGAGCCCCAGCATTTT	CASSRQVGEPQHF
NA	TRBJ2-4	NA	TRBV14	TGTGCCAGCAGCGACTGGGGGGCCAAAAACATTCAGTACTTC	CASSDWGAKNIQYF
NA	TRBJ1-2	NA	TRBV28	TGTGCCAGCAGTTTACCCCTAACGAGGGGCTACACCTTC	CASSLPLTRGYTF
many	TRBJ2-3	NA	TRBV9	TGTGCCAGCAGCGAGGAGGCCTCAGTCTCAGGAGGAGATACGCAGTATTTT	CASSEEASVSGGDTQYF
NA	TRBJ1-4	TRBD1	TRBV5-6	TGTGCCAGCACCCTAACACAGGGGGCGGCTGTCCCTGAAAAACTGTTTTTT	CASTLTQGAAVPEKLFF
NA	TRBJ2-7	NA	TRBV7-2	TGTGCCGGCAGCTTATCCTACGAGCAGTACTTC	CAGSLSYEQYF
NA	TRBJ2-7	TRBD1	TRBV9	TGTGCCAGCAGCGTATCCCCCCGACAGGGTATCTACGAGCAGTACTTC	CASSVSPRQGIYEQYF
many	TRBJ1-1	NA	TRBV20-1	TGCAGTGCCTGGACAGCCGAGACTGAAGCTTTCTTT	CSAWTAETEAFF
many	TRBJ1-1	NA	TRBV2	TGTGCCAGCAGTCTCCGGGCCCTCTACACTGAAGCTTTCTTT	CASSLRALYTEAFF
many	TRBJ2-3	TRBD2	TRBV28	TGTGCCACCTCTAGCGGAGGGGTGACAGATACGCAGTATTTT	CATSSGGVTDTQYF
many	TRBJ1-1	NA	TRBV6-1	TGTGCCAGCAGTTCATACAGAGAGAACACTGAAGCTTTCTTT	CASSSYRENTEAFF
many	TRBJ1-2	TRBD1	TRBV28	TGTGCCAGTCGCCCAGGGGGATCGGCTGGCTACACCTTC	CASRPGGSAGYTF
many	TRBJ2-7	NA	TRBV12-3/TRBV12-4	TGTGCCAGCAGTTTGAGCGAGGGTGGGTACGAGCAGTACTTC	CASSLSEGGYEQYF
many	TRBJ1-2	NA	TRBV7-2	TGTGCCAGCAGCTTAGCGCTAAGAGAGGGCTACACCTTC	CASSLALREGYTF
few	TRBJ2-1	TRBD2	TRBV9	TGTGCCAGCAGCGTAGCCAAGCGGGGGACCATCAATGAGCAGTTCTTC	CASSVAKRGTINEQFF
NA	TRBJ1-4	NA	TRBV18	TGTGCCAGCTCACCACGGGCTGTCGTACGGGAAAATGAAAAACTGTTTTTT	CASSPRAVVRENEKLFF
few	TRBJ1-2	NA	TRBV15	TGTGCCACCAGCAGAGATTCCCTCTATGGCTACACCTTC	CATSRDSLYGYTF
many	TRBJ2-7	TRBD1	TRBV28	TGTGCCAGCACCTCCGGGACAGGGGGTTCCTACGAGCAGTACTTC	CASTSGTGGSYEQYF
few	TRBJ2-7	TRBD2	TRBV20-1	TGCAGTGCTGTCCCTAGCGGGGACAACTCCTACGGGCAGTACTTC	CSAVPSGDNSYGQYF
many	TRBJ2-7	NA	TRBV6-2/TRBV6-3	TGTGCCAGCAGTTACCCCACTCAGGAGCAGTACTTC	CASSYPTQEQYF
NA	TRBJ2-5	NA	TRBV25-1	TGTGCCAGCAGTGACCCCCCTCTTGGGGGCCTACAGTACTTC	CASSDPPLGGLQYF
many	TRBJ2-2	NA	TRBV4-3	TGCGCCAGCAGCCAGGGTTCTAACACCGGGGAGCTGTTTTTT	CASSQGSNTGELFF
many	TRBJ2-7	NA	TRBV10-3	TGTGCCACCGAGACCTCTCGGGACGGTTCCGAGCAGTACTTC	CATETSRDGSEQYF
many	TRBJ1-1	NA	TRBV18	TGTGCCAGCTCACTAGGGACCACGGGCATGAACACTGAAGCTTTCTTT	CASSLGTTGMNTEAFF
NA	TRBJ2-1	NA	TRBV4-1	TGCGCCAGCAGCCAAGAAGACCGTAGCACCTACAATGAGCAGTTCTTC	CASSQEDRSTYNEQFF
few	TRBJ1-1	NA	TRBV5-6	TGTGCCAGCAGCTTGCGGGAAAGAGGGACTGAAGCTTTCTTT	CASSLRERGTEAFF
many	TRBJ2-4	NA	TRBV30	TGTGCCTGGAGAAGTGACATCTTAGCCAAAAACATTCAGTACTTC	CAWRSDILAKNIQYF
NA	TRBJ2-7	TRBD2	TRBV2	TGTGCCAGCAGTGGACTAGCGGATGAGCAGTACTTC	CASSGLADEQYF
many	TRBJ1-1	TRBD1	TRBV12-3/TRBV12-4	TGTGCCAGCAGTCCCGGACAGGGGGCGAACACTGAAGCTTTCTTT	CASSPGQGANTEAFF
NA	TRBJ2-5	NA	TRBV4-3	TGCGCCAGCAGCCAAGATTTGTGGTACAGGGACCTAGAATTC	CASSQDLWYRDLEF
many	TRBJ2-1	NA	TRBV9	TGTGCCAGCAGCCTATCCCCTCCGGGACGGATCCACCATGAGCAGTTCTTC	CASSLSPPGRIHHEQFF
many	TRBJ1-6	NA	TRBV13	TGTGCCAGCAGCTTAGGCGGGGGCGCAGGTTCACCCCTCCACTTT	CASSLGGGAGSPLHF
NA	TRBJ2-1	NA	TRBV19	TGTGCCAGTACCCCAGGGGCCCTATTCTTTAACAATGAGCAGTTCTTC	CASTPGALFFNNEQFF
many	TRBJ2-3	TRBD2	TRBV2	TGTGCCAGCAGTGGACGACTAGCGGGAGTAGGGGATACGCAGTATTTT	CASSGRLAGVGDTQYF
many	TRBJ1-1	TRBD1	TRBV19	TGTGCCAGTAGTATATTTTACGGGACAGGGAAAGCTTTCTTT	CASSIFYGTGKAFF
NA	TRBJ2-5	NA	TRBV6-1	TGTGCCAGCAGTGGACAGGTTAAAGAGACCCAGTACTTC	CASSGQVKETQYF
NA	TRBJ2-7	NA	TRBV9	TGTGCCAGCAGCGACTCAGGTAACTCCTACGAGCAGTACTTC	CASSDSGNSYEQYF
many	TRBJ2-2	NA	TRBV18	TGTGCCAGCTCACCACCATCCTGGGCCGGGGAGCTGTTTTTT	CASSPPSWAGELFF
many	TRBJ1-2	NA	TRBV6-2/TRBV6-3	TGTGCCAGCAGACCTCGGACCATGAGGGAGACTCATGGCTACACCTTC	CASRPRTMRETHGYTF
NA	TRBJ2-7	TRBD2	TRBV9	TGTGCCAGCAGCAAGGCTAGCGGGGGGGCAGCAAACGAGCAGTACTTC	CASSKASGGAANEQYF
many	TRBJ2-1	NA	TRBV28	TGTGCCAGCAGTCCTCGGACAACCCTTCCCTATAATGAGCAGTTCTTC	CASSPRTTLPYNEQFF